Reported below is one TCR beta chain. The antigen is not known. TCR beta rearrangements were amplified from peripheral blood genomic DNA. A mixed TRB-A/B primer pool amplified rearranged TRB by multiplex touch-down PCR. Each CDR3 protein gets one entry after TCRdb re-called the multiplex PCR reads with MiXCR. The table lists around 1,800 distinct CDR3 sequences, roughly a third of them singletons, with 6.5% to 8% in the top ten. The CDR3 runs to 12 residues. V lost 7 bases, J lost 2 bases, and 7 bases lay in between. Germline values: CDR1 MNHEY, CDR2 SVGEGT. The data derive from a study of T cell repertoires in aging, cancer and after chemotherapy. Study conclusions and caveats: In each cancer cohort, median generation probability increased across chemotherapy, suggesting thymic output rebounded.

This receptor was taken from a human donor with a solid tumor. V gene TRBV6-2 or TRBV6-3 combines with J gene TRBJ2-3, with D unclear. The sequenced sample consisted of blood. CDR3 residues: CASTADTDTQYF. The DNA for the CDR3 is TGTGCCAGCACGGCCGACACAGATACGCAGTATTTT.